This T cell receptor (beta chain) appears in the sequencing data of a study of T cell repertoires in cytomegalovirus infection. At the level of the study: It was the public TCR beta signatures that indicated both CMV infection and matching HLA type. Overall study results and limits: Clonotypes of TCR beta that were HLA-C-restricted and CMV-specific dominated the ex vivo response. Of the TCR beta families, the public ones yielded a cumulative frequency that identified carriers of CMV plus the relevant HLA.

This clonotype has a count of ten or more. Its antigen is undetermined. A single record per CDR3 protein comes from TCRdb applying MiXCR to the reads. The sample lists around 630,000 distinct CDR3 sequences; 20% to 25% were seen once. Germline-derived CDR1 and CDR2 are SGHTA and FQGNSA. Trimming at V came to 1 base and at J to 3 bases, leaving 17 bases not matched to a gene. The CDR3 contains 19 residues. The TCR sequence derives from a human donor in good health (CMV status not recorded). Some clones in this sample may be carry-over from other donors' samples. The chain has TRBV7-2 and TRBJ2-5; TRBD2 matches 7 bases. The sample taken for sequencing was CD8+ T cells from PBMCs. The CDR3 coding sequence is TGTGCCAGCAGCTTAGTAAAGGGAATGAATGAAGGGAGGGAAGAGACCCAGTACTTC. It yields the protein CASSLVKGMNEGREETQYF. Full variable domain (remainder filled in from reference TRBV7-2 and TRBJ2-5): GAGVSQSPSNKVTEKGKDVELRCDPISGHTALYWYRQSLGQGLEFLIYFQGNSAPDKSGLPSDRFSAERTGGSVSTLTIQRTQQEDSAVYLCASSLVKGMNEGREETQYFGPGTRLLVL.